This TCR beta chain appears in the sequencing data of a study of sequential checkpoint blockade in melanoma. The CDR3 is 17 residues long. Clones were read by immunoSEQ multiplex PCR, and TCRdb kept only the in-frame ones, dropping some. The table has more than 4,500 clones, 70% to 90% seen once; the top ten hold around 10%. The sample's treatment: randomized to nivolumab then ipilimumab (arm A) or the reverse (arm B). Sorted cells were live CD3+CD8+, lacking CD19 and CD56, from PBMCs. The J gene is TRBJ2-3, the V gene TRBV21-1; the D call TRBD2 from the table was never checked on the DNA. TRBV21-1 is an annotated pseudogene. This specimen was CD8+ T cells sorted from blood (inferred from file names), taken from a patient given nivolumab and ipilimumab in sequence. The sequence was collected from a human donor with melanoma. CDR3 sequence reads: CASNSGGAGRRTDTQYF. The CDR3 coding sequence is TGTGCCAGCAACTCAGGAGGAGCGGGACGACGCACAGATACGCAGTATTTT.